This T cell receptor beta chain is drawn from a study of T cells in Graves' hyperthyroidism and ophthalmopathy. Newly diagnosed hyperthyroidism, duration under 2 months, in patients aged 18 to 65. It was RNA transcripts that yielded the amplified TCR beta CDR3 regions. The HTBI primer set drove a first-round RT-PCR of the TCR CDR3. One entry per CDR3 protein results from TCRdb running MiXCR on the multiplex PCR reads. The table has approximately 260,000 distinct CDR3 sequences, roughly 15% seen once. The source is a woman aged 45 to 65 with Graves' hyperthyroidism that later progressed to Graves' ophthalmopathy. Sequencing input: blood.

CDR3: CASSLGTGAAETQYF. CDR3 DNA: TGTGCCAGCAGCCTCGGGACAGGGGCGGCAGAGACCCAGTACTTC. V gene TRBV3-1 combines with J gene TRBJ2-5; 10 bases are shared with TRBD1. CDR1 and CDR2 from the germline V gene are LGHDT and YNNKEL (reference sequence). This CDR3 is 15 amino acids long. V lost 4 bases, J lost 4 bases, and 6 bases stayed unmatched.